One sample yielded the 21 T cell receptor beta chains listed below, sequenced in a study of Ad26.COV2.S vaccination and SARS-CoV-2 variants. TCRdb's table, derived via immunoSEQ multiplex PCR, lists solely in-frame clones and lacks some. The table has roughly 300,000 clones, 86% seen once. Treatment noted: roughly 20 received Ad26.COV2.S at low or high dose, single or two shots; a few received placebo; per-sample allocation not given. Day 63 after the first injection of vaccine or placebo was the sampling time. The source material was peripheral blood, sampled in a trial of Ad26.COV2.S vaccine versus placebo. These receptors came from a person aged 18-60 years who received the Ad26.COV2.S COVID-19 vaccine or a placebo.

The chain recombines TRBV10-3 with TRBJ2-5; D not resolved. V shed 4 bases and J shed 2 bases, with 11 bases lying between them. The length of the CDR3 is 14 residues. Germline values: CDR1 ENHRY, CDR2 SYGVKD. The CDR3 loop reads CAISATAIQETQYF. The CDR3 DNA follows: TGTGCCATCAGTGCAACAGCTATTCAAGAGACCCAGTACTTC.

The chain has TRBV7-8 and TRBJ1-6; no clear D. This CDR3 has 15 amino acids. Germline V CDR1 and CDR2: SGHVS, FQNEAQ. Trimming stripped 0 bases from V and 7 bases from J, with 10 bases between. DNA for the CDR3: TGTGCCAGCAGCTTAGCTGGGGAGAAGAATTCACCCCTCCACTTT. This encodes CASSLAGEKNSPLHF.

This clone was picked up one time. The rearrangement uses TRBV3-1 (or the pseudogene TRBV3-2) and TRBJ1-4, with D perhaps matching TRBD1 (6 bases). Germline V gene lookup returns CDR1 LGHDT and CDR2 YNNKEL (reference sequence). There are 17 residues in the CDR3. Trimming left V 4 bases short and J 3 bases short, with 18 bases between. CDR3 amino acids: CASSPRPGAKANEKLFF. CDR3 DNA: TGTGCCAGCAGCCCCCGACCGGGGGCAAAGGCTAATGAAAAACTGTTTTTT.

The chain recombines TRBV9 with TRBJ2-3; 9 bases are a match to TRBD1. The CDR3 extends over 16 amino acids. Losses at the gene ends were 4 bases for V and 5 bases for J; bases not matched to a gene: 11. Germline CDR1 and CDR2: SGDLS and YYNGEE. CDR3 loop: CASSPTGQGVRDTQYF. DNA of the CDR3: TGTGCCAGCAGCCCGACGGGACAGGGAGTTAGAGATACGCAGTATTTT.

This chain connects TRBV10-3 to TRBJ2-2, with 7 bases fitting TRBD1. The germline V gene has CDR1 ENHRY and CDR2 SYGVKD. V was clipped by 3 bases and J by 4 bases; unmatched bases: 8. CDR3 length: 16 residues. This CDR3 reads CAISDGTAFGTGELFF. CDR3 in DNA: TGTGCCATCAGTGATGGGACAGCGTTTGGCACCGGGGAGCTGTTTTTT.

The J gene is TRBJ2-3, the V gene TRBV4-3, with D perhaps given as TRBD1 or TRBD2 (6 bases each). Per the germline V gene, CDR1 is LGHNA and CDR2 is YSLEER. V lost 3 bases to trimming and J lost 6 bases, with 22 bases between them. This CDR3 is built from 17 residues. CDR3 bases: TGCGCCAGCAGCCAGAGGGGGGTCCGCGGTTCATGGGATACGCAGTATTTT. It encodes CASSQRGVRGSWDTQYF.

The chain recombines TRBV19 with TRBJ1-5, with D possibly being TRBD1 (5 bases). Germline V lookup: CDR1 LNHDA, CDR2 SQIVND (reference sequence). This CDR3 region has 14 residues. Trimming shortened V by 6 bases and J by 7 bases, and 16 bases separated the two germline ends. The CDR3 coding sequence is TGTGCCAGTAGATCCAATCAGGGTAGGCAGCCCCAGCATTTT. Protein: CASRSNQGRQPQHF.

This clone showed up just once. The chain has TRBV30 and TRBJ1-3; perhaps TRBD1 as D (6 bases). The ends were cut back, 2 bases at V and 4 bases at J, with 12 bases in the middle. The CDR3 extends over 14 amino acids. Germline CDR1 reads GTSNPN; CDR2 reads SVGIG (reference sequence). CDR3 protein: CAWSTGDIGNTIYF. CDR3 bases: TGTGCCTGGAGTACGGGGGACATAGGAAACACCATATATTTT.

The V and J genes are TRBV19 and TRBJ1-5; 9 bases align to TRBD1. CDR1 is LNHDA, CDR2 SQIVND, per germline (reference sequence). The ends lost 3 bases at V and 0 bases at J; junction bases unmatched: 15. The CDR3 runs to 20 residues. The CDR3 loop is CASSIGAGTGRGYSNQPQHF. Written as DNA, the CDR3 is TGTGCCAGTAGTATTGGGGCCGGGACAGGGAGGGGGTATAGCAATCAGCCCCAGCATTTT.

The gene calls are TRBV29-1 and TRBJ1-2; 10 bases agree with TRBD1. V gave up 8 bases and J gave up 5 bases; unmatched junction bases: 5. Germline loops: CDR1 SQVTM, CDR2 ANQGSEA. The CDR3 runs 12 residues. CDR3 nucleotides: TGCAGCTTGAGGACAGGGGGGTATGGCTACACCTTC. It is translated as CSLRTGGYGYTF.

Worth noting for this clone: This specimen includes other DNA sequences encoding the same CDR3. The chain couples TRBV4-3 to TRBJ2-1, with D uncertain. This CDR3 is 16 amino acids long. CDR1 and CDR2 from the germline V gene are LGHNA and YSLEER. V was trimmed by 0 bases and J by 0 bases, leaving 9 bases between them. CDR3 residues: CASSQDRPSSYNEQFF. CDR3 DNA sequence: TGCGCCAGCAGCCAAGACAGGCCGAGCTCCTACAATGAGCAGTTCTTC.

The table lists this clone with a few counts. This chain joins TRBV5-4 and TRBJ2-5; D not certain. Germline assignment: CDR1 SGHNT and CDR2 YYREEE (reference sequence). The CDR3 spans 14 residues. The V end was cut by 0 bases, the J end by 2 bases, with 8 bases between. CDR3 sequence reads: CASSLDRAQETQYF. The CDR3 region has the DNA TGTGCCAGCAGCTTGGATAGAGCTCAAGAGACCCAGTACTTC.

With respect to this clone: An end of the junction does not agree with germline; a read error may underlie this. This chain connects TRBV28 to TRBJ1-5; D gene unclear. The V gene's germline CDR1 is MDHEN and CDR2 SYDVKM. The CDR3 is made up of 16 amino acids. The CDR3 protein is CATSRLQRISNQPQHF. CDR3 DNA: TGTGCCACCAGTAGATTACAGCGCATTAGCAATCAGCCCCAGCATTTT.

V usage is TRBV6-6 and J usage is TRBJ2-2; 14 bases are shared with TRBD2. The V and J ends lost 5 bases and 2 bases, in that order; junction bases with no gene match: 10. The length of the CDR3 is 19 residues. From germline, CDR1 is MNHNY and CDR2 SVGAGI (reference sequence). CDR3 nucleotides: TGTGCCAGCAGTCCGAGGACTAGCGGGAGGTATATTAACACCGGGGAGCTGTTTTTT. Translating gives CASSPRTSGRYINTGELFF.

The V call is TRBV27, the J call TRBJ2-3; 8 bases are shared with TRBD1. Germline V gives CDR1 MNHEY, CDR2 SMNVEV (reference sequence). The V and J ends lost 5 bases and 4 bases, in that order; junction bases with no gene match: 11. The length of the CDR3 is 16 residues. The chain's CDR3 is CASSLHNRGDADTQYF. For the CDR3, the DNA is TGTGCCAGCAGTCTCCATAACAGGGGGGACGCAGATACGCAGTATTTT.

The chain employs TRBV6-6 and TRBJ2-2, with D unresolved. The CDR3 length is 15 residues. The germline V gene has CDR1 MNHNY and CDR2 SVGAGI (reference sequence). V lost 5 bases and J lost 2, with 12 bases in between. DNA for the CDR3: TGTGCCAGCAGTAATCGGGCCGCCAACACCGGGGAGCTGTTTTTT. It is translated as CASSNRAANTGELFF.

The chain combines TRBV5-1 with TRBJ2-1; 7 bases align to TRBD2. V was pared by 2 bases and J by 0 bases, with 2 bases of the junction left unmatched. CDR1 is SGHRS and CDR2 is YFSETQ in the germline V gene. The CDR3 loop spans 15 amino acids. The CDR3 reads CASSFGGSSYNEQFF. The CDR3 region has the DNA TGCGCCAGCAGCTTCGGCGGGAGCTCCTACAATGAGCAGTTCTTC. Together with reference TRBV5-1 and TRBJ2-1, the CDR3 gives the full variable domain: KAGVTQTPRYLIKTRGQQVTLSCSPISGHRSVSWYQQTPGQGLQFLFEYFSETQRNKGNFPGRFSGRQFSNSRSEMNVSTLELGDSALYLCASSFGGSSYNEQFFGPGTRLTVL.

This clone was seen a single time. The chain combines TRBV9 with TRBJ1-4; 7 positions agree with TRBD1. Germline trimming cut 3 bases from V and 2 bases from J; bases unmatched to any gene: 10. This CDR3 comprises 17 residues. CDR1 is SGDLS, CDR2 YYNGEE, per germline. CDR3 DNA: TGTGCCAGCAGCGCATTCTCGCCGGGACAGACTAATGAAAAACTGTTTTTT. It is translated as CASSAFSPGQTNEKLFF.

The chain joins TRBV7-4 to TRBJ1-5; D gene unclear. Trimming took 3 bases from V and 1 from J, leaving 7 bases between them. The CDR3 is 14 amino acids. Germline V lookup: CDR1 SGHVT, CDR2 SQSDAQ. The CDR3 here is CASSLYGSNQPQHF. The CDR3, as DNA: TGTGCCAGCAGCTTGTACGGGAGCAATCAGCCCCAGCATTTT.

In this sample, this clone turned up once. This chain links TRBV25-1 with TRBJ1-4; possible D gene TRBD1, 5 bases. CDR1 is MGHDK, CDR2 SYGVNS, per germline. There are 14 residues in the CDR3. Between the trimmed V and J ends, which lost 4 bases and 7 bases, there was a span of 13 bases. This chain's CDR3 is CASSVAGLREKLFF. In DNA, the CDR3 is TGTGCCAGCAGTGTAGCGGGACTACGTGAAAAACTGTTTTTT.

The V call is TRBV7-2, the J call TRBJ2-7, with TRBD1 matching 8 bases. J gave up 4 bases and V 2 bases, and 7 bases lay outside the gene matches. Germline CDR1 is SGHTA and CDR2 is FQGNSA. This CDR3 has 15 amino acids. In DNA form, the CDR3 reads TGTGCCAGCAGCTTATTGGCAGGGGGCCGATACGAGCAGTACTTC. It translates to CASSLLAGGRYEQYF.